These T cell receptor beta chains were read from a single sample in a study of control samples from healthy donors and cancer patients. TCRdb keeps only in-frame clones here, not all; method: immunoSEQ multiplex PCR. The table records over 150,000 clones, approximately 92% of them present only once. Sequencing was carried out using blood. The origin of the receptors is a man younger than 30 in good health. CDR3s include the opening cysteine and the closing phenylalanine or tryptophan. The D gene is left open where the match is weak. For some rows the clone size is stated as once, few or many, or as a class when expanded; others skip it.

j_call clone_size v_call d_call cdr3_nt cdr3_aa
TRBJ2-7 - TRBV14 TRBD1 TGTGCCAGCAGCCAGATAGACAGGGCCGAGCAGTACTTC CASSQIDRAEQYF
TRBJ2-3 - TRBV3-1/TRBV3-2 - TGTGCCAGCAGCGCGTCTGCTAGCAGACGCACAGATACGCAGTATTTT CASSASASRRTDTQYF
TRBJ2-1 - TRBV5-5 - TGTGCCAGCAGCTCGCACCAGGGAGCGAATGAGCAGTTCTTC CASSSHQGANEQFF
TRBJ2-5 - TRBV5-4 TRBD1 TGTGCCAGCAGCCCGGGACAGCAAGAGACCCAGTACTTC CASSPGQQETQYF
TRBJ1-5 - TRBV7-8 TRBD1 TGTGCCAGCAGCGCTGGGACAGGGGGTCCTAATAGCAATCAGCCCCAGCATTTT CASSAGTGGPNSNQPQHF
TRBJ2-3 - TRBV19 TRBD2 TGTGCCAGTAGTATAACCCTGCGGGGGGAGACAGATACGCAGTATTTT CASSITLRGETDTQYF
TRBJ2-3 - TRBV12-5 - TGTGCTAGTGGCCACACAGATACGCAGTATTTT CASGHTDTQYF
TRBJ1-1 once TRBV9 - TGTGCCAGCAGCGTACGTTCCGGTGCCGACACTGAAGCTTTCTTT CASSVRSGADTEAFF
TRBJ1-4 - TRBV6-5 TRBD1 TGTGCCAGCAGGCGTGAGCAGGGGGCCGGTGAAAAACTGTTTTTT CASRREQGAGEKLFF
TRBJ2-1 - TRBV28 - TGTGCCAGCAGCCTTACGGACAAACTAAATGAGCAGTTCTTC CASSLTDKLNEQFF
TRBJ1-2 - TRBV5-4 - TGTGCCCAAATGAGGGAGGGTCTCTATGGCTACACCTTC CAQMREGLYGYTF
TRBJ1-2 - TRBV6-1 - TGTGCCAGCAGTGAAGAAGTCCGGGGGGCAGGTCGTTCTAACTATGGCTACACCTTC CASSEEVRGAGRSNYGYTF
TRBJ1-2 - TRBV3-1/TRBV3-2 - TGTGCCAGCAGCCACGCACAGGGTCCACACTACACCTTC CASSHAQGPHYTF
TRBJ2-5 once TRBV5-4 - TGTGCCAGCAGCTTGAAGACCCAACAAGAGACCCAGTACTTC CASSLKTQQETQYF